The next 30 T cell receptor beta chains were all read from a single sample in a study of blood T cell repertoires in COVID-19. Sequencing was performed with immunoSEQ multiplex PCR; in TCRdb, only in-frame clones are kept and a portion is missing. The table includes a few hundred thousand clones, approximately 80% detected once. Sample: peripheral blood. These receptors originate from a woman older than 75 with acute or convalescent COVID-19.

The V and J genes are TRBV27 and TRBJ1-1, with no clear D. The CDR3 is 13 residues long. V was pared by 6 bases and J by 1 base, with 9 bases between. Germline V gives CDR1 MNHEY, CDR2 SMNVEV (reference sequence). The CDR3 sequence: CASSSTRNTEAFF. DNA for the CDR3: TGTGCCAGCAGCTCAACTCGGAACACTGAAGCTTTCTTT.

The rearrangement links TRBV5-1 to TRBJ2-3, with TRBD2 matching 9 bases. V lost 4 bases, J lost 0 bases, and 15 bases stayed unmatched. The CDR3 spans 19 residues. The V gene's germline CDR1 is SGHRS and CDR2 YFSETQ. CDR3 DNA sequence: TGCGCCAGCAGCCCCCAAAGAGCGGGGGGCCTATCTAGCACAGATACGCAGTATTTT. It encodes CASSPQRAGGLSSTDTQYF.

The chain combines TRBV9 with TRBJ1-1; no firm D call. Trimming shortened V by 2 bases and J by 4 bases, and 9 bases separated the two germline ends. Germline loops: CDR1 SGDLS, CDR2 YYNGEE. The CDR3 runs to 13 residues. The CDR3 reads CASSVARSTEAFF. CDR3 coding DNA: TGTGCCAGCAGCGTTGCACGGTCCACTGAAGCTTTCTTT.

The chain uses TRBV19 and TRBJ1-5; D remains unclear. The CDR3 is 16 residues long. CDR1 and CDR2 from the germline V gene are LNHDA and SQIVND (reference sequence). Trimming stripped 2 bases from V and 0 bases from J, with 11 bases between. For the CDR3, the DNA is TGTGCCAGTAGTATATTGGTAGTCAATAGCAATCAGCCCCAGCATTTT. Translating gives CASSILVVNSNQPQHF.

This clone was recorded once. The chain carries TRBV4-1 and TRBJ1-2; the D gene is possibly TRBD1 (5 bases). The germline V and J ends were trimmed by 3 bases and 1 base, with 12 bases remaining between them. This CDR3 region has 15 residues. The germline V gene has CDR1 MGHRA and CDR2 YSYEKL. CDR3 sequence (DNA): TGCGCCAGCAGCCAGACCTCGCAGGGTAACTATGGCTACACCTTC. Amino acid sequence: CASSQTSQGNYGYTF.

The chain has TRBV30 and TRBJ2-3, with D hard to call. Trimming removed 0 bases from V and 2 bases from J, with 12 bases in between. The germline V gene encodes CDR1 GTSNPN and CDR2 SVGIG (reference sequence). The CDR3 is 15 amino acids. The CDR3 protein is CAWSVRKESTDTQYF. CDR3 coding DNA: TGTGCCTGGAGTGTACGAAAGGAGTCCACAGATACGCAGTATTTT.

The rearrangement uses TRBV4-3 and TRBJ1-6; TRBD1 matches 11 bases. This CDR3 comprises 17 residues. Germline V gene data show CDR1 as LGHNA and CDR2 as YSLEER. V was clipped by 3 bases and J by 6 bases; unmatched bases: 7. As DNA, the CDR3 is TGCGCCAGCAGCCATCCGGGACAGGGGGAAATTAATTCACCCCTCCACTTT. Protein: CASSHPGQGEINSPLHF.

This chain links TRBV16 with TRBJ1-2; unclear D gene. Trimming removed 3 bases at V and 2 bases at J, with 7 bases between. Germline CDR1 reads KGHSY; CDR2 reads FQNENV. The CDR3 has 13 residues. CDR3 DNA: TGTGCCAGCAGCCAGACACAGAACTATGGCTACACCTTC. It specifies CASSQTQNYGYTF.

This clone was counted only a few times. The chain joins TRBV18 to TRBJ2-7, with 10 nucleotides matching TRBD1. The germline V gene has CDR1 KGHSH and CDR2 LQKENI. The CDR3 extends over 14 amino acids. Trimming cost V 3 bases and J 3 bases; bases outside gene matches: 2. This chain's CDR3 is CASSPGQGNYEQYF. The CDR3 bases are TGTGCCAGCTCACCGGGACAGGGGAACTACGAGCAGTACTTC.

The chain couples TRBV6-6 to TRBJ1-6, with 9 bases lining up with TRBD1. This CDR3 has 15 residues. CDR1 is MNHNY and CDR2 is SVGAGI in the germline V gene (reference sequence). V lost 4 bases and J lost 7; bases outside the gene matches: 5. The CDR3: CASSSRDRANSPLHF. CDR3 bases: TGTGCCAGCAGTTCGCGGGACAGGGCGAATTCACCCCTCCACTTT.

V is TRBV7-9 and J is TRBJ1-1, with 9 bases fitting TRBD1. This CDR3 contains 16 residues. The germline V gene has CDR1 SEHNR and CDR2 FQNEAQ (reference sequence). V shed 1 base and J 6 bases; nucleotides not matched to a gene: 9. The CDR3 DNA reads as TGTGCCAGCAGCTTAGGGGGACAGGGAGCATTATCTGAAGCTTTCTTT. As protein: CASSLGGQGALSEAFF.

The rearrangement uses TRBV30 and TRBJ1-3; tentatively, D is TRBD1 (5 bases). Germline CDR1 is GTSNPN and CDR2 is SVGIG (reference sequence). The CDR3 consists of 15 residues. V was cut by 0 bases and J by 2 bases, with 11 bases left in between. Here the CDR3 reads CAWSVRAGTGNTIYF. The CDR3, as DNA: TGTGCCTGGAGTGTACGGGCAGGGACTGGAAACACCATATATTTT.

The chain joins TRBV5-4 to TRBJ1-2; 10 bases agree with TRBD1. J gave up 8 bases and V 0 bases, and 4 bases lay outside the gene matches. The germline V gene encodes CDR1 SGHNT and CDR2 YYREEE (reference sequence). The CDR3 has 14 residues. For the CDR3, the DNA is TGTGCCAGCAGCTTGGAGACAGGGGGCCGGGGCTACACCTTC. As protein: CASSLETGGRGYTF.

The rearrangement uses TRBV29-1 and TRBJ1-2; 7 nucleotides align to TRBD1. In germline, CDR1 is SQVTM, CDR2 ANQGSEA. This CDR3 region has 13 residues. J was trimmed by 1 base and V by 6 bases; bases with no gene match: 5. CDR3 DNA sequence: TGCAGCGTGGGGACAGACGTTAACTATGGCTACACCTTC. Amino acid sequence: CSVGTDVNYGYTF.

The chain is built from TRBV2 and TRBJ1-1; a weak D match, TRBD1 (5 bases). V was clipped by 4 bases and J by 4 bases, with 13 bases between them. Germline-derived CDR1 and CDR2 are SNHLY and FYNNEI. This CDR3 is 14 amino acids long. The DNA of the CDR3 is TGTGCCAGCAGTGCGCAGGGAAGGGGCACTGAAGCTTTCTTT. This encodes CASSAQGRGTEAFF.

This clone was picked up a small number of times. The chain carries TRBV12-3 or TRBV12-4 and TRBJ1-2; D might be TRBD1 (6 bases). The CDR3 spans 13 residues. V dropped 6 bases and J dropped 8 bases, with 16 bases sitting between them. The CDR3 DNA is TGTGCCAGCAGACAAACGGGACACCCAGGCTACACCTTC. Protein: CASRQTGHPGYTF.

V usage is TRBV19 and J usage is TRBJ2-7, with TRBD1 matching 7 bases. CDR1 is LNHDA and CDR2 is SQIVND in the germline V gene (reference sequence). This CDR3 has 16 residues. V lost 2 bases and J lost 3; bases outside the gene matches: 10. CDR3 sequence (DNA): TGTGCCAGTAGTATAAAGGGACAGAGTTCATACTACGAGCAGTACTTC. Amino acid sequence: CASSIKGQSSYYEQYF.

V is TRBV27 and J is TRBJ2-1; possibly TRBD2 for D (6 bases). V was cut by 6 bases and J by 9 bases, with 9 bases left in between. The CDR3 spans 11 residues. Looked up from germline, CDR1 is MNHEY and CDR2 is SMNVEV (reference sequence). Written as DNA, the CDR3 is TGTGCCAGCAGACTAGCTGGTGAGCAGTTCTTC. Translating it yields CASRLAGEQFF.

V gene TRBV3-1 (or the pseudogene TRBV3-2) combines with J gene TRBJ2-1; 13 nucleotides match TRBD2. Per the germline V gene, CDR1 is LGHDT and CDR2 is YNNKEL (reference sequence). V shed 4 bases and J 8 bases; nucleotides not matched to a gene: 8. This CDR3 has 16 amino acids. As DNA, the CDR3 is TGTGCCAGCAGCCTGTCACTAGCGGGGGGGCAGTATGAGCAGTTCTTC. This translates into CASSLSLAGGQYEQFF.

The rearrangement uses TRBV30 and TRBJ1-4; TRBD1 might be the D (6 bases). Trimming took 6 bases from V and 7 from J, leaving 15 bases between them. Germline-derived CDR1 and CDR2 are GTSNPN and SVGIG (reference sequence). This CDR3 contains 13 residues. The CDR3 nucleotides are TGTGCCTGTAACAGGGTATTAGGTGAAAAACTGTTTTTT. As protein: CACNRVLGEKLFF.

The V call is TRBV19, the J call TRBJ2-7, with a weak D call TRBD2 (6 bases). Trimming cost V 6 bases and J 0 bases, with 21 bases left between them. The CDR3 consists of 17 residues. CDR1 LNHDA and CDR2 SQIVND come from the germline V gene (reference sequence). The CDR3 DNA is TGTGCCAGTAGCAAGGGACCGGGACTCGTTAGCTCCTACGAGCAGTACTTC. Residues: CASSKGPGLVSSYEQYF.

The chain recombines TRBV5-1 with TRBJ1-3; D is ambiguous. Per germline, CDR1 SGHRS and CDR2 YFSETQ. This CDR3 contains 16 residues. V was trimmed by 4 bases and J by 4 bases, leaving 18 bases between them. The DNA for the CDR3 is TGCGCCAGCAGCCCGGTATGGGGAGAAGTCGGAAACACCATATATTTT. It yields the protein CASSPVWGEVGNTIYF.

The V and J genes are TRBV29-1 and TRBJ2-1; a possible D gene is TRBD1 (5 bases). Trimming left V 2 bases short and J 8 bases short, with 10 bases between. Germline CDR1 is SQVTM and CDR2 is ANQGSEA. The CDR3 loop spans 12 amino acids. The CDR3 nucleotides are TGCAGCGTTGAAAGGGGAAACGATGAGCAGTTCTTC. It encodes CSVERGNDEQFF.

V and J are TRBV7-2 and TRBJ1-1, with 7 nucleotides matching TRBD1. CDR3 length equals 16 residues. CDR1 and CDR2 from the germline V gene are SGHTA and FQGNSA. The V and J ends lost 1 base and 0 bases, in that order; junction bases with no gene match: 5. CDR3 sequence: CASSLVGGVMNTEAFF. The CDR3, as DNA: TGTGCCAGCAGCTTAGTAGGGGGCGTTATGAACACTGAAGCTTTCTTT.

The V gene is TRBV4-3, the J gene TRBJ1-4; no definite D call. The CDR3 length is 16 residues. The germline V and J ends were trimmed by 3 bases and 3 bases, with 14 bases remaining between them. Germline V lookup: CDR1 LGHNA, CDR2 YSLEER. The CDR3 sequence: CASSHTVLSPNEKLFF. The CDR3 region has the DNA TGCGCCAGCAGCCATACGGTTCTATCTCCTAATGAAAAACTGTTTTTT.

The rearrangement links TRBV11-3 to TRBJ2-7; 8 bases are a match to TRBD2. CDR1 and CDR2 from the germline V gene are SGHNT and YENEEA. This CDR3 has 13 residues. After removal of 5 bases from V and 4 bases from J, the junction contained 4 bases not matched to a gene. The CDR3 bases are TGTGCCAGCAGCCCCGGGGGGGATTACGAGCAGTACTTC. Protein: CASSPGGDYEQYF.

The genes are TRBV9 and TRBJ2-3; a weak D match, TRBD2 (7 bases). Germline loops: CDR1 SGDLS, CDR2 YYNGEE. Deletions cut 0 bases from V and 3 bases from J, with 14 bases between. The CDR3 is 16 amino acids. This CDR3 is CASSVGGGAWTDTQYF. CDR3 DNA: TGTGCCAGCAGCGTAGGAGGGGGGGCCTGGACAGATACGCAGTATTTT.

The genes are TRBV7-3 and TRBJ2-5; 8 nucleotides agree with TRBD2. V gave up 2 bases and J gave up 3 bases; unmatched junction bases: 2. Germline V gives CDR1 SGHTA, CDR2 FQGTGA. The CDR3 contains 14 residues. The CDR3 reads CASSLAGGEETQYF. The CDR3, as DNA: TGTGCCAGCAGCTTAGCGGGAGGTGAAGAGACCCAGTACTTC.

The V gene is TRBV5-1, the J gene TRBJ2-3, with 8 bases matching TRBD2. The CDR3 totals 16 residues. V shed 0 bases, J shed 1 base, and the junction held 4 bases outside the gene matches. The germline V gene has CDR1 SGHRS and CDR2 YFSETQ. In DNA, the CDR3 is TGCGCCAGCAGCTTGGGCGGAGCGGGGGGCACAGATACGCAGTATTTT. Translating it yields CASSLGGAGGTDTQYF.

V gene TRBV9 combines with J gene TRBJ2-7, with D possibly matching TRBD2 (8 bases). Germline V gene lookup returns CDR1 SGDLS and CDR2 YYNGEE. CDR3 length: 16 residues. V was shortened by 0 bases and J by 6 bases, with 19 bases between the two germline ends. In DNA, the CDR3 is TGTGCCAGCAGCGTAGCCCCGGGAGGGGGCGGCGGCGAGCAGTACTTC. Its protein is CASSVAPGGGGGEQYF.